Listed below are T cell receptor beta chains from one sample, sequenced in a study of cytomegalovirus exposure and HLA in healthy donors. Profiled with immunoSEQ multiplex PCR; TCRdb holds only in-frame clones, not every one. The table has roughly 160,000 clones, about 82% seen once; the top ten hold approximately 2.2%. The sample taken for sequencing was PBMCs. These receptors were taken from a male donor in good health and CMV-seronegative. Both conserved end residues are part of each CDR3. A D gene is named only where the DNA matches it firmly. Clone size is stated in some rows and not others, as once, few, many or a class when expanded.

v_gene	d_gene	abundance	j_gene	CDR3aa	CDR3nt
TRBV7-9	TRBD2	.	TRBJ2-7	CASSSTSGRTAYEQYF	TGTGCCAGCAGCTCGACTAGCGGGAGGACCGCCTACGAGCAGTACTTC
TRBV9	.	.	TRBJ2-6	CASSVRSGANVLTF	TGTGCCAGCAGCGTACGTTCTGGGGCCAACGTCCTGACTTTC
TRBV19	.	few	TRBJ1-4	CASSIRPERELFF	TGTGCCAGTAGTATCAGACCTGAGCGGGAACTGTTTTTT
TRBV30	.	.	TRBJ1-5	CAWPRRRSDQPQHF	TGTGCCTGGCCCCGCCGTAGATCCGATCAGCCCCAGCATTTT
TRBV4-3	TRBD1	.	TRBJ1-2	CASSHGHRQGRGLYGYTF	TGCGCCAGCAGCCATGGGCATCGACAGGGAAGGGGCCTCTATGGCTACACCTTC
TRBV27	TRBD2	few	TRBJ2-1	CASSSTAGAGEQFF	TGTGCCAGCAGCTCCACAGCGGGAGCGGGTGAGCAGTTCTTC
TRBV5-1	.	.	TRBJ2-4	CASSSQQGRRDIQYF	TGCGCCAGCAGCTCCCAACAGGGTAGAAGGGACATTCAGTACTTC
TRBV29-1	TRBD2	.	TRBJ2-1	CSVKTSSCEPFF	TGCAGCGTCAAGACTAGCTCCTGTGAACCGTTCTTC
TRBV5-6	.	.	TRBJ2-1	CASSPGTSYNEQFF	TGTGCCAGCAGCCCCGGGACAAGTTACAATGAGCAGTTCTTC
TRBV19	.	.	TRBJ1-5	CASSKGYRQLSSGQPQHF	TGTGCCAGTAGTAAGGGGTACAGGCAGCTCTCATCAGGGCAGCCCCAGCATTTT
TRBV5-5	TRBD1	.	TRBJ1-4	CASSRPADREVSNEKLFF	TGTGCCAGCAGCCGACCTGCTGACAGGGAAGTAAGTAATGAAAAACTGTTTTTT
TRBV5-4	.	.	TRBJ2-5	CASSTAREAQETQYF	TGTGCCAGCAGCACTGCGAGGGAGGCACAGGAGACCCAGTACTTC
TRBV5-1	TRBD1	.	TRBJ2-3	CASSLGGQGISTDTQYF	TGCGCCAGCAGCTTGGGGGGACAGGGGATCAGCACAGATACGCAGTATTTT
TRBV6-5	TRBD1	few	TRBJ1-4	CASRQQGTTNEKLFF	TGTGCCAGCAGACAACAGGGGACGACTAATGAAAAACTGTTTTTT
TRBV15	TRBD1	.	TRBJ2-1	CATSTGTGGYNEQFF	TGTGCCACCAGCACAGGGACAGGGGGCTACAATGAGCAGTTCTTC
TRBV27	TRBD2	.	TRBJ2-7	CASSLGREGFYEQYF	TGTGCCAGCAGTTTAGGGCGGGAGGGTTTCTACGAGCAGTACTTC
TRBV19	TRBD1	.	TRBJ2-6	CASSKGQGSSGANVLTF	TGTGCCAGTAGTAAGGGACAGGGAAGCTCTGGGGCCAACGTCCTGACTTTC
TRBV7-3	TRBD2	.	TRBJ2-2	CASSPRTSFTGELFF	TGTGCCAGCAGCCCGCGGACTAGCTTCACCGGGGAGCTGTTTTTT
TRBV6-5	.	once	TRBJ2-3	CASSPFEGREDTQYF	TGTGCCAGCAGTCCCTTCGAGGGAAGGGAAGATACGCAGTATTTT
TRBV6-5	.	.	TRBJ2-7	CASSYSWGPGEQYF	TGTGCCAGCAGTTACTCCTGGGGCCCTGGCGAGCAGTACTTC
TRBV30	TRBD1	.	TRBJ2-7	CACSRDRAYEQYF	TGTGCCTGTTCTAGGGACAGGGCCTACGAGCAGTACTTC
TRBV27	TRBD1	.	TRBJ2-2	CASSSQGAGELFF	TGTGCCAGCAGCTCACAGGGGGCCGGGGAGCTGTTTTTT
TRBV30	.	few	TRBJ1-1	CAWAEDGAGAFF	TGTGCCTGGGCGGAAGACGGCGCCGGGGCTTTCTTT
TRBV19	TRBD1	.	TRBJ2-5	CASSIGGTDQETQYF	TGTGCCAGTAGTATAGGGGGGACAGACCAAGAGACCCAGTACTTC
TRBV7-2	TRBD1	.	TRBJ2-3	CASSNRQGGTDTQYF	TGTGCCAGCAGCAATCGACAGGGGGGGACAGATACGCAGTATTTT
TRBV5-1	TRBD2	.	TRBJ2-5	CASSPGLAAETQYF	TGCGCCAGCAGCCCAGGACTAGCGGCGGAGACCCAGTACTTC
TRBV7-3	.	.	TRBJ2-1	CASSLIQGFHEQFF	TGTGCCAGCAGCCTAATACAGGGTTTCCATGAGCAGTTCTTC
TRBV13	.	.	TRBJ1-3	CASSLGLVTGGNTIYF	TGTGCCAGCAGCTTAGGCCTTGTAACGGGAGGAAACACCATATATTTT
TRBV7-3	TRBD1	.	TRBJ2-3	CASSLGGQGRFTQYF	TGTGCCAGCAGCTTAGGTGGACAGGGAAGGTTTACGCAGTATTTT